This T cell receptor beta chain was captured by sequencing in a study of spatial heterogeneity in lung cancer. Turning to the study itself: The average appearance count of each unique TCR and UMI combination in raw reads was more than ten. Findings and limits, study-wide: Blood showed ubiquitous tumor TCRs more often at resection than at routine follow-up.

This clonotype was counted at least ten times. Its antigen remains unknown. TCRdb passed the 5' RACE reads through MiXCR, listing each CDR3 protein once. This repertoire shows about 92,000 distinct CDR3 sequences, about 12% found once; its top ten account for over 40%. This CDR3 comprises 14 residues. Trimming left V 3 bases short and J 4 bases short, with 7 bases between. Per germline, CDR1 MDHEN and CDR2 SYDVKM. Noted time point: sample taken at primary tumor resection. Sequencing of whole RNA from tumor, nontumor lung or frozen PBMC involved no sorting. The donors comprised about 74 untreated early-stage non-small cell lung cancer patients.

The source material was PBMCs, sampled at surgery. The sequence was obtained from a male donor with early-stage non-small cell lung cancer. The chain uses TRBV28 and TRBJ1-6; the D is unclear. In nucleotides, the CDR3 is TGTGCCAGCAGTTTTCTCGGGTATAATTCACCCCTCCACTTT. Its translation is CASSFLGYNSPLHF.